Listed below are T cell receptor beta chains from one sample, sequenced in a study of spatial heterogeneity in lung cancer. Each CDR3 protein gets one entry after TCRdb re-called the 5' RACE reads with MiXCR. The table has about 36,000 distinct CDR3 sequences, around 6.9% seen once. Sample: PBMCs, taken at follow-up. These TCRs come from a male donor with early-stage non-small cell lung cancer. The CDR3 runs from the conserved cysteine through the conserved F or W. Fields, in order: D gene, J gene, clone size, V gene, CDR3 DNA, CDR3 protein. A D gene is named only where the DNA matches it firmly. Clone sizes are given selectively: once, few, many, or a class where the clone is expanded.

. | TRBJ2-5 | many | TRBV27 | TGTGCCAGCAGTTTATCGATAACAGAGGGAGAGACCCAGTACTTC | CASSLSITEGETQYF
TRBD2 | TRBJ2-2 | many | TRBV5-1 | TGCGCCAGCAGCTTGGCTAGCGGGGGGGCGAACACCGGGGAGCTGTTTTTT | CASSLASGGANTGELFF
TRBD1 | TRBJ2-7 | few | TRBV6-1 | TGTGCCACTCGGGACAGTAATTCCTACGAGCAGTACTTC | CATRDSNSYEQYF
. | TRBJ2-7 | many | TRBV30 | TGTGCCTGGAGAGCCAGTCCCTCCTACGAGCAGTACTTC | CAWRASPSYEQYF
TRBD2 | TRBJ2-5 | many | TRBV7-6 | TGTGCCAGCACGAGAGCGGGGGGCGAAGAGACCCAGTACTTC | CASTRAGGEETQYF
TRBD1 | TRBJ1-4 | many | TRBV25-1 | TGTGCCAGCGCACTCGCGCAGGGGGGGCGAGAAAAACTGTTTTTT | CASALAQGGREKLFF
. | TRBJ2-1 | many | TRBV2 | TGTGCCAGCAGTGAGAACAATGAGCAGTTCTTC | CASSENNEQFF
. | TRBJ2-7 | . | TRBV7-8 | TGTGCCAGCAGCTTACCCGACAGGTCCTACGAGCAGTACTTC | CASSLPDRSYEQYF
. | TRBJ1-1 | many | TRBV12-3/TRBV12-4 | TGTGCCAGCAGTTTAGGCTGGGCAAAAGCTTTCTTT | CASSLGWAKAFF
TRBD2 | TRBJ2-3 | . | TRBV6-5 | TGTGCCAGCAGTTACTATAGCGGGGGAGACACAGATACGCAGTATTTT | CASSYYSGGDTDTQYF
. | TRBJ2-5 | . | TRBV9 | TGTGCCAGCAGCGTAGGGCGGGACTACCAAGAGACCCAGTACTTC | CASSVGRDYQETQYF
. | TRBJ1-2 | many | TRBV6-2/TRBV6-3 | TGTGCCACCCATCTGGACAGCAACTATGGCTACACCTTC | CATHLDSNYGYTF
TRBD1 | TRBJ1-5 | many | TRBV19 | TGTGCCAGTAGTATGAACACAGGGGGTCAGCCCCAGCATTTT | CASSMNTGGQPQHF
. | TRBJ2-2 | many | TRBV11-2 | TGTGCCAGCAGCTCCACACTCACCAGGAACACCGGGGAGCTGTTTTTT | CASSSTLTRNTGELFF
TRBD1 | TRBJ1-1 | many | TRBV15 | TGTGCCACCAGCAGGGGCGGACAGGGGGGAACTGAAGCTTTCTTT | CATSRGGQGGTEAFF
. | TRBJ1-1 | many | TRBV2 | TGTGCCAGCAGTGAGCCAGGACTACGGGCTTTCTTT | CASSEPGLRAFF
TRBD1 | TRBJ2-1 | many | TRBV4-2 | TGTGCCAGCAGCCCGGCGGGACAGGGTGGGTTTGAGCAGTTCTTC | CASSPAGQGGFEQFF
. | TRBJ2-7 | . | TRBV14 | TGTGCCAGCAGCACATGGAGCGAGCAGTACTTC | CASSTWSEQYF
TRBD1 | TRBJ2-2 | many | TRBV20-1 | TGCAGTGCTCGGGACAGAACTTCGAACACCGGGGAGCTGTTTTTT | CSARDRTSNTGELFF